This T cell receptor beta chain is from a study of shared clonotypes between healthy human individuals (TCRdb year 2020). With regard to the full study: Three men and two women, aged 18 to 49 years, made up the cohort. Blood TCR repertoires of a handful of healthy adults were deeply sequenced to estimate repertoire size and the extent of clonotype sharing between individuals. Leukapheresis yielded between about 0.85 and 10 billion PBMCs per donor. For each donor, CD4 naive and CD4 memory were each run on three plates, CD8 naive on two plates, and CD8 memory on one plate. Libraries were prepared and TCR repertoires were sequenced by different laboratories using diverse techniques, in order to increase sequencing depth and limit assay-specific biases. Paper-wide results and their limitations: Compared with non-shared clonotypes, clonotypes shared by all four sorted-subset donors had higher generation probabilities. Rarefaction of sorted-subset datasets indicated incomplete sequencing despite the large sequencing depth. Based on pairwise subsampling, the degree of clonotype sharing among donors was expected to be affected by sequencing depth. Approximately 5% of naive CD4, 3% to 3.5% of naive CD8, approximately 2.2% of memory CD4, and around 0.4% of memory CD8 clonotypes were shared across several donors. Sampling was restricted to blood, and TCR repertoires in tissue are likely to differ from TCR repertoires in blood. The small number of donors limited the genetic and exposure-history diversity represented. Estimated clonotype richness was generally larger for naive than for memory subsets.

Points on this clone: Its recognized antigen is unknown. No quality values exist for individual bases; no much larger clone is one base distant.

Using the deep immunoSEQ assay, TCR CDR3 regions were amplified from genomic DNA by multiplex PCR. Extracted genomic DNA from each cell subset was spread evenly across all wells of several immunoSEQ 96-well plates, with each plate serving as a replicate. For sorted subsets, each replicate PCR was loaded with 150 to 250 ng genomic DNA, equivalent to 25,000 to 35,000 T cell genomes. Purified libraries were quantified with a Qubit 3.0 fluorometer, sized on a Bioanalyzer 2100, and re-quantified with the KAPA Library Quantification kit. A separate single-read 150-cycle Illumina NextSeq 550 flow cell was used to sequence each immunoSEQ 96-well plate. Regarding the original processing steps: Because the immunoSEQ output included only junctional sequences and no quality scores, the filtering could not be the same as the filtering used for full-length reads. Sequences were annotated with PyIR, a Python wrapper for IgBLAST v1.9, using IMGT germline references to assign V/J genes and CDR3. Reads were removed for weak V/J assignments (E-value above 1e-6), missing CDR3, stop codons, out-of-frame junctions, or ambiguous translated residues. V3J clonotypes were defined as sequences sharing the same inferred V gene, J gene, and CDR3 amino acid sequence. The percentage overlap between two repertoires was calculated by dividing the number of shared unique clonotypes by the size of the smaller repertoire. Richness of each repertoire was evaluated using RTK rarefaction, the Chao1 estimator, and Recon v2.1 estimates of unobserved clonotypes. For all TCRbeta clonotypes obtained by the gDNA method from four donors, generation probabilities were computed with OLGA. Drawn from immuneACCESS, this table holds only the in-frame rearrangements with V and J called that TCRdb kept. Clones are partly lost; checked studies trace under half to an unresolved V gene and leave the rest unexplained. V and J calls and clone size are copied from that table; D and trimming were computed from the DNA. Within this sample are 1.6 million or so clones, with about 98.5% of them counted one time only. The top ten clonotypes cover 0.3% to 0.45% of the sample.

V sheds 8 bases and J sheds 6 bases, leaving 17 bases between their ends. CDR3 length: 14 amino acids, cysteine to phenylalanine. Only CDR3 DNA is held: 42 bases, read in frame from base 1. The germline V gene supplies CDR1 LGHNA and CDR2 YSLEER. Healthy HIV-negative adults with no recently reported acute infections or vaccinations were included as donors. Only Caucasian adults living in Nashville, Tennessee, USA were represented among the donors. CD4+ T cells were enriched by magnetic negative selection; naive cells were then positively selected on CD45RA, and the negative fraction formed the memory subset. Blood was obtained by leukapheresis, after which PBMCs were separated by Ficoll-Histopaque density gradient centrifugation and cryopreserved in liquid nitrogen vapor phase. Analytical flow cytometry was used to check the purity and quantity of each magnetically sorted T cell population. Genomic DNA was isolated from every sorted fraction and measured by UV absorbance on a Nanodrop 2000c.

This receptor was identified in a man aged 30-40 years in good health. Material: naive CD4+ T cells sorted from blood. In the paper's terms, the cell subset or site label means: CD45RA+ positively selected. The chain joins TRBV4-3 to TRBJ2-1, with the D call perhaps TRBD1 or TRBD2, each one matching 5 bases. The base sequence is TGCGCCAGCGGGGCTGACGGGAACAGCAATGAGCAGTTCTTC. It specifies CASGADGNSNEQFF.